This entry features one T cell receptor beta chain sequence. The antigen remains undetermined. This entry is derived from a study of CD8+ T cells in alopecia areata. Study-wide findings and caveats: Significant decreases in scalp clonality and expanded CD8+ clones followed tofacitinib treatment. Clonality exceeded that of normal scalp in lesional scalp, most notably in alopecia totalis/universalis. The study found that many expanded lesional clones persisted in scalp and blood during tofacitinib.

The authors extracted RNA and reverse transcribed it into cDNA as the sequencing template. Assay used: immunoSEQ multiplex PCR; TCRdb lists only in-frame clones, some missing. Of about 120,000 clones in the sample, about 54% were seen once. Trimming took off 4 bases at V and 14 bases at J, with 0 bases between the two ends. This CDR3 has 8 residues. CDR1 and CDR2 from the germline V gene are MNHEY and SMNVEV (reference sequence). Indicated treatment: oral pan-JAK inhibitor, 5-10 mg twice daily. The source of this sequence is a human donor with alopecia areata. V is TRBV27 and J is TRBJ1-6; no definite D call. Sequencing used CD8+ T cells sorted from blood, obtained at week 4, from a patient treated with tofacitinib. CDR3 sequence (DNA): TGTGCCAGCAGTTCCCTCCACTTT. Its protein product is CASSSLHF.